This T cell receptor (beta chain) was sequenced in a study of CD8+ T cells in alopecia areata. Study-level background: Treated patients were dosed with oral tofacitinib, taking 5 to 10 mg twice daily. People stayed on tofacitinib for 6 to 18 months, then stopped the drug for 6 months. General study results and limits: Higher clonality was seen in lesional scalp than in normal scalp, especially in alopecia totalis/universalis.

RNA extraction and reverse transcription yielded cDNA as sequencing template. Measured with immunoSEQ multiplex PCR; TCRdb has only the in-frame clones, and not every one. The table has some 99,000 clones, about 45% seen once. V lost 4 bases, J lost 4 bases, and 13 bases lay in between. The germline V gene has CDR1 MDHEN and CDR2 SYDVKM. The CDR3 is 14 amino acids. On this clone itself: Antigen specificity is unknown.

Sequenced material: CD4+ T cells sorted from blood. The gene calls are TRBV28 and TRBJ1-1, with D maybe TRBD1 (5 bases). This receptor was taken from a human donor with alopecia areata. The CDR3 DNA reads as TGTGCCAGCAGTTCCGGAGGGGTGATCACTGAAGCTTTCTTT. Its translation: CASSSGGVITEAFF. The entire variable domain, with the rest obtained from reference TRBV28 and TRBJ1-1, is as follows: DVKVTQSSRYLVKRTGEKVFLECVQDMDHENMFWYRQDPGLGLRLIYFSYDVKMKEKGDIPEGYSVSREKKERFSLILESASTNQTSMYLCASSSGGVITEAFFGQGTRLTVV.